The 15 T cell receptor beta chains below come from one sample, sequenced in a study of blood T cells in healthy people across ages. A second roughly 7 to 12 cycle PCR used barcoded and J-beta primers. TCRdb called the 5' RACE reads again in MiXCR, with one record for every CDR3 protein. There are over 1.5 million distinct CDR3 sequences in the sample; 40% to 55% occur only once, and roughly 2.1% lies in the top ten. The sample was blood. Source of these receptors: a woman in her 40s in good health.

The rearrangement joins TRBV5-1 to TRBJ1-6; D is unresolved. This CDR3 has 17 amino acids. V was clipped by 0 bases and J by 5 bases, with 15 bases between them. CDR1 and CDR2 (germline): SGHRS, YFSETQ. This chain's CDR3 is CASSLAGVRGNNSPLHF. The CDR3 region has the DNA TGCGCCAGCAGCTTGGCCGGCGTTCGGGGAAATAATTCACCCCTCCACTTT. Full variable domain (missing parts from reference TRBV5-1 and TRBJ1-6): KAGVTQTPRYLIKTRGQQVTLSCSPISGHRSVSWYQQTPGQGLQFLFEYFSETQRNKGNFPGRFSGRQFSNSRSEMNVSTLELGDSALYLCASSLAGVRGNNSPLHFGNGTRLTVT.

V usage is TRBV2 and J usage is TRBJ1-4; possibly TRBD1 for D (5 bases). In germline, CDR1 is SNHLY, CDR2 FYNNEI. The CDR3 has 14 residues. With 4 bases removed from V and 7 bases from J, the gap between germline ends came to 13 bases. The CDR3 nucleotides read TGTGCCAGCAGTGCGGGCAGGGTCAGTGAAAAACTGTTTTTT. It specifies CASSAGRVSEKLFF.

V gene TRBV20-1 combines with J gene TRBJ1-2; 9 bases align to TRBD1. Germline V CDR1 and CDR2: DFQATT, SNEGSKA (reference sequence). V gave up 2 bases and J gave up 4 bases; unmatched junction bases: 11. The CDR3 runs 16 residues. CDR3 DNA sequence: TGCAGTGCTAGACCCACGGGACAGGGAACTGGCTATGGCTACACCTTC. As protein: CSARPTGQGTGYGYTF.

CDR3 region: CASSIDLPGDSGANVLTF. CDR3 DNA sequence: TGTGCCAGTAGTATAGATCTTCCCGGAGACTCTGGGGCCAACGTCCTGACTTTC. The V call is TRBV19, the J call TRBJ2-6; D is unclear. Trimming left V 0 bases short and J 0 bases short, with 12 bases between. Per germline, CDR1 LNHDA and CDR2 SQIVND (reference sequence). The CDR3 spans 18 residues.

This clonotype was detected only once. J is TRBJ2-3 and V is TRBV20-1, with 11 bases identical to TRBD2. J was trimmed by 6 bases and V by 0 bases; bases with no gene match: 8. The CDR3 consists of 16 residues. CDR1 is DFQATT and CDR2 is SNEGSKA in the germline V gene (reference sequence). CDR3 protein: CSARDPLAGEVDTQYF. The CDR3 DNA sequence: TGCAGTGCTAGAGATCCACTAGCGGGGGAGGTTGATACGCAGTATTTT.

The chain carries TRBV9 and TRBJ2-4; D remains unclear. The J call may be faulty, since TRBJ2-5 better matches the DNA end. The germline V gene encodes CDR1 SGDLS and CDR2 YYNGEE. The CDR3 sequence is 15 residues long. The CDR3 region has the DNA TGTGCCAGCAGCGTAGACGGCTCACGGTGGGAGACCCAGTACTTC. Residues: CASSVDGSRWETQYF.

The chain uses TRBV7-2 and TRBJ1-2; TRBD1 agrees at 9 bases. Trimming took 3 bases from V and 7 from J; bases not matched to a gene: 6. The CDR3 totals 14 residues. Germline CDR1 and CDR2: SGHTA and FQGNSA. CDR3 region: CASSFSTGGSGYTF. Written as DNA, the CDR3 is TGTGCCAGCAGCTTCTCGACAGGGGGGTCTGGCTACACCTTC.

This chain links TRBV5-1 with TRBJ1-2, with 7 bases lining up with TRBD1. Germline V gene data show CDR1 as SGHRS and CDR2 as YFSETQ. The CDR3 has 15 residues. Trimming took 4 bases from V and 2 from J; bases not matched to a gene: 8. CDR3 region: CASSHGTERNYGYTF. DNA for the CDR3: TGCGCCAGCAGCCACGGGACAGAAAGAAACTATGGCTACACCTTC.

The chain combines TRBV27 with TRBJ2-1; D is possibly TRBD1 or TRBD2 (5 bases each). The length of the CDR3 is 20 residues. Looked up from germline, CDR1 is MNHEY and CDR2 is SMNVEV (reference sequence). V lost 8 bases and J 5 bases, leaving 34 bases between the germline ends. The CDR3 DNA sequence: TGTGCCAGCCCCGAGGGGACGAGGGGTCAGGAATGCCGATTGAACAATGAGCAGTTCTTC. Translation: CASPEGTRGQECRLNNEQFF.

This chain uses TRBV6-5 with TRBJ1-6, with 9 bases identical to TRBD1. Germline V gene lookup returns CDR1 MNHEY and CDR2 SVGAGI. This CDR3 contains 17 residues. Trimming at V came to 0 bases and at J to 7 bases, leaving 7 bases not matched to a gene. In DNA form, the CDR3 reads TGTGCCAGCAGTTACTCGGTCGAGGACAGGGGCAATTCACCCCTCCACTTT. Its protein product is CASSYSVEDRGNSPLHF.

In this sample, this clonotype turned up a few times. The rearrangement joins TRBV27 to TRBJ2-3, with 9 bases aligning to TRBD1. Per the germline V gene, CDR1 is MNHEY and CDR2 is SMNVEV (reference sequence). V shed 8 bases and J 7 bases; nucleotides not matched to a gene: 10. This CDR3 is 14 amino acids long. This CDR3 reads CASGKWDRDNTQYF. CDR3 coding DNA: TGTGCCAGCGGTAAATGGGACAGGGATAATACGCAGTATTTT.

The V and J genes are TRBV7-2 and TRBJ1-5; D is ambiguous. This CDR3 is built from 14 residues. Per germline, CDR1 SGHTA and CDR2 FQGNSA. Trimming removed 1 base from V and 6 bases from J, with 10 bases in between. The CDR3 DNA sequence: TGTGCCAGCAGCTTAGTGGGGAGTTCTCAGCCCCAGCATTTT. Residues: CASSLVGSSQPQHF.

CDR3 sequence reads: CASSDWGAANTGELFF. In DNA, the CDR3 is TGTGCCAGCAGTGATTGGGGGGCGGCGAACACCGGGGAGCTGTTTTTT. The chain carries TRBV6-1 and TRBJ2-2, with D possibly being TRBD1 or TRBD2 (6 bases each). This CDR3 has 16 residues. V was clipped by 3 bases and J by 0 bases, with 11 bases between them. Germline V gives CDR1 MNHNS, CDR2 SASEGT.

The chain employs TRBV29-1 and TRBJ2-1, with D unresolved. The CDR3 sequence is 13 residues long. CDR1 and CDR2 from the germline V gene are SQVTM and ANQGSEA. Trimming shortened V by 5 bases and J by 10 bases, and 18 bases separated the two germline ends. The CDR3 DNA reads as TGCAGCGTTCTTCGGACCTTTAAAGGGGAGCAGTTCTTC. This sequence encodes CSVLRTFKGEQFF.

This clonotype was detected a few times. The gene calls are TRBV6-5 and TRBJ2-1; tentative D call: TRBD1 (6 bases). Germline CDR1 MNHEY, CDR2 SVGAGI. This CDR3 is 15 amino acids long. Trimming took off 2 bases at V and 5 bases at J, with 13 bases between the two ends. This CDR3 reads CASSYEAGAHNEQFF. CDR3 DNA sequence: TGTGCCAGCAGTTACGAGGCAGGGGCCCACAATGAGCAGTTCTTC.